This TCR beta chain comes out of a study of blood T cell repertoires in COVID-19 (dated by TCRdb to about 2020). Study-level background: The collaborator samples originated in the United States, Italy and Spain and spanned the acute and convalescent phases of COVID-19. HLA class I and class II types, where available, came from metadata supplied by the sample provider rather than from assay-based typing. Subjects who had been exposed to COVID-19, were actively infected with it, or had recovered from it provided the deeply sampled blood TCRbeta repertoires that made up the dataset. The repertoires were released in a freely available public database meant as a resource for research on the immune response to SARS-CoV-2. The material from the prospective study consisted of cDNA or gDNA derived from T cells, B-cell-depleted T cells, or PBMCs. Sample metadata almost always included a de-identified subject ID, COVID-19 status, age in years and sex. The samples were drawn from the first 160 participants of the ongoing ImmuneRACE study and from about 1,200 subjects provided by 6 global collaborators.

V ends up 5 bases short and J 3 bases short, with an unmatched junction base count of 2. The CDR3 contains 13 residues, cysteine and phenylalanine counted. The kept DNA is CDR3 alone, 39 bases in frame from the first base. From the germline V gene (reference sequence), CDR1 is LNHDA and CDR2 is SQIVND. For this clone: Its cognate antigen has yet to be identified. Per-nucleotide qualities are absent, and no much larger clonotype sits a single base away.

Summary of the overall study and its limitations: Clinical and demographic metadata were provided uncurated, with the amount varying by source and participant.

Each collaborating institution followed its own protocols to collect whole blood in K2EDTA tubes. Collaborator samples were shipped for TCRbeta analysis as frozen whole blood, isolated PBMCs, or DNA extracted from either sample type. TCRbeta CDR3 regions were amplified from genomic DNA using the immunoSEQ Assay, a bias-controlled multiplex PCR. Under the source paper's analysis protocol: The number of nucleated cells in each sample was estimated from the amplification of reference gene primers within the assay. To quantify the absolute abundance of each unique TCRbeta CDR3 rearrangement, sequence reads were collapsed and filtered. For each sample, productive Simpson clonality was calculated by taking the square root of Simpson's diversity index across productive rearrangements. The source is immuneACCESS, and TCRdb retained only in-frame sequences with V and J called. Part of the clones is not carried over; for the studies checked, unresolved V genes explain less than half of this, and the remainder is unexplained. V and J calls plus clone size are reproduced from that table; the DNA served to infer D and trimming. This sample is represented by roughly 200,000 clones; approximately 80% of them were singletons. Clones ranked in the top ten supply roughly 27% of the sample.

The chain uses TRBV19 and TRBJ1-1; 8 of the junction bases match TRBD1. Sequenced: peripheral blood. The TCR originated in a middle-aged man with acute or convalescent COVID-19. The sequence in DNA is TGTGCCAGTAGTCAGGGGGCTTACACTGAAGCTTTCTTT. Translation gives CASSQGAYTEAFF.